Listed below are T cell receptor beta chains from one sample, sequenced in a study of T cell responses to AZD1222 COVID-19 vaccine. Data came from immunoSEQ multiplex PCR; TCRdb stores just in-frame clones and leaves some out. The sample consists of under 50,000 clones, about four fifths of them appearing once. Sequences were derived from peripheral blood, sampled 28 days after the second dose of the MenACWY control vaccine. The origin of the receptors is an adult who received the MenACWY meningococcal vaccine as a control. Each CDR3 is given with its conserved first and last residue. The order of the fields is V gene, clone size, J gene, CDR3 protein. Expanded clones get a size class; other rows say once, few or many, or leave the size out.

>TRBV28|NA|TRBJ1-1
CASIGTLSRAGNTEAFF
>TRBV29-1|few|TRBJ1-1
CSVSPTENTEAFF
>TRBV5-1|NA|TRBJ1-1
CASSLGQGVRDTEAFF
>TRBV5-5|NA|TRBJ2-3
CASSPSGTSTDTQYF
>TRBV6-1|NA|TRBJ1-6
CASSELGRESPLHF
>TRBV11-1|NA|TRBJ2-2
CASSLGAGELFF
>TRBV2|few|TRBJ2-1
CASSGVYNEQFF
>TRBV5-4|NA|TRBJ2-5
CASSSAGMIRETQYF
>TRBV2|NA|TRBJ2-3
CASMRRTSGADTQYF
>TRBV11-2|NA|TRBJ2-1
CASSFGYNEQFF
>TRBV2|NA|TRBJ1-1
CASSESRTGQGFMNTEAFF
>TRBV6-1|NA|TRBJ1-2
CASSEVASIYGYTF
>TRBV5-1|NA|TRBJ2-5
CASSLGGTQETQYF
>TRBV27|few|TRBJ2-7
CASGRTSGTYEQYF
>TRBV6-1|NA|TRBJ2-3
CASSEVRGGDTQYF
>TRBV29-1|NA|TRBJ1-5
CSASTGSGNQPQHF
>TRBV19|NA|TRBJ2-1
CAAGLPQNNEQFF
>TRBV28|NA|TRBJ2-7
CASSLVVRSYEQYF
>TRBV28|once|TRBJ1-6
CASSLVTGGSVNSPLHF
>TRBV7-8|NA|TRBJ1-1
CASSPLGQMGGTEAFF
>TRBV19|NA|TRBJ1-1
CASTPTDRGMNTEAFF
>TRBV24-1|NA|TRBJ2-5
CATSVGGNQETQYF
>TRBV6-1|NA|TRBJ2-5
CASSEITRSKGGETQYF
>TRBV5-5|many|TRBJ2-1
CASSSLAGDLYNEQFF
>TRBV21-1|NA|TRBJ1-2
CARDVYGYTF
>TRBV19|few|TRBJ1-2
CATSWSPYGYTF
>TRBV3-1/TRBV3-2|NA|TRBJ1-1
CASSLAAGATNTEAFF
>TRBV24-1|NA|TRBJ2-5
CATSDPLGSGRFETQYF
>TRBV5-8|NA|TRBJ2-2
CASTMTGVTGELFF
>TRBV28|few|TRBJ1-4
CASTPSAALDEKLFF
>TRBV23-1|NA|TRBJ2-5
CASTPTSVRETQYF
>TRBV19|NA|TRBJ2-2
CASSMTGGTAGELFF
>TRBV6-5|once|TRBJ1-5
CASNSWGPNQPQHF
>TRBV19|NA|TRBJ1-1
CASSINTGGGSEAFF
>TRBV6-5|NA|TRBJ1-2
CASSSIGVGGYTF
>TRBV5-1|NA|TRBJ2-7
CASSLAVRDRGDEQYF
>TRBV5-8|NA|TRBJ2-1
CATRGYREIGRNEQFF
>TRBV7-9|NA|TRBJ1-6
CASSLGESPLHF
>TRBV30|NA|TRBJ2-7
CAWSYYPGLDYEQYF
>TRBV3-1/TRBV3-2|medium-sized|TRBJ2-3
CASSQDTGGEVWRGTDTQYF
>TRBV7-9|once|TRBJ1-2
CASSSLKFNYGYTF